This T cell receptor (beta chain) appears in the sequencing data of a study of post-analysis software for immune sequencing data. About the study: Multiple sclerosis in the patients followed relapsing-remitting, secondary progressive and progressive-relapsing courses.

Whole-study results and caveats: In multiple sclerosis, normalized Chao1 diversity was significantly below that of controls. Comparison of patients with controls showed roughly five TRBV segments more frequent in patients, TRBV5-6, TRBV5-1 and TRBV20-1 among them.

A remark on this clonotype: Its specificity is not known. The germline gene is not matched at one end of the junction; a read error may be the cause.

Unique molecular identifiers were carried by the TCR beta cDNA libraries. With about 0.95 to 10 million T cells as the source, a few hundred thousand cDNA molecules resulted. MiXCR, applied by TCRdb to the PCR reads, yields one record per CDR3 protein. The sample includes hundreds of thousands of distinct CDR3 sequences, roughly 58% of them seen just once. The CDR3 covers 18 residues. Germline V gene data show CDR1 as MNHEY and CDR2 as SMNVEV (reference sequence). This clonotype was obtained from a girl aged 10 to 17 with multiple sclerosis. Sequenced: blood. This chain connects TRBV27 to TRBJ2-5; 8 nucleotides align to TRBD2. This chain's CDR3 is CASSLYWEAGDRQETQYF. Here the CDR3 DNA reads TGCGCCAGCAGTTTATATTGGGAAGCGGGGGACCGCCAAGAGACCCAGTACTTC.